The clone carrying this T cell receptor (beta chain) turned up a few times. This CDR3 has 12 amino acids. V shed 8 bases, J shed 6 bases, and the junction held 9 bases outside the gene matches. From germline, CDR1 is GTSNPN and CDR2 SVGIG (reference sequence). This record comes from a study of response to subunit inactivated influenza vaccine. TCRdb reanalysed the RT-PCR reads using MiXCR and keeps one entry per CDR3 protein. In the table there are about 700,000 distinct CDR3 sequences, more than 11% of which are singletons. The clonotype was recovered from a middle-aged man who received an inactivated influenza vaccine. The chain combines TRBV30 with TRBJ2-7, with TRBD1 matching 8 bases. Sample: PBMCs from blood, taken 14 to 15 days before vaccination. The CDR3 protein is CAVGGTGIEQYF. The DNA of the CDR3 is TGTGCCGTCGGAGGGACAGGTATCGAGCAGTACTTC.